The clone carrying this TCR beta chain was observed once. These data come from a study of blood T cell repertoires in COVID-19. Study-level information: Samples taken during acute and convalescent COVID-19 were collected in the United States, Italy and Spain. PBMCs, B-cell-depleted T cells, or T cells were the source of the cDNA or gDNA that made up the material.

In the authors' workflow: Nucleated cell number was recorded as an estimate derived from reference gene primer amplification. Data came from immunoSEQ multiplex PCR; TCRdb stores just in-frame clones and leaves some out. D and trimming come from the DNA, and the V and J calls and clone size come from that table. The profile shows hundreds of thousands of clones, around four fifths of them singletons. This CDR3 has 15 amino acids. The germline CDR1 and CDR2 sequences are MNHNY and SVGAGI (reference sequence). V lost 6 bases to trimming and J lost 8 bases; unmatched junction nucleotides: 13. The chain employs TRBV6-6 and TRBJ1-2; 9 nucleotides match TRBD1. The specimen was peripheral blood. This receptor was taken from a woman aged 45 to 65 with acute or convalescent COVID-19. CDR3 in amino acids: CASSPGTGLLEGYTF. DNA of the CDR3: TGTGCCAGCAGCCCCGGGACAGGGTTGCTGGAGGGCTACACCTTC.